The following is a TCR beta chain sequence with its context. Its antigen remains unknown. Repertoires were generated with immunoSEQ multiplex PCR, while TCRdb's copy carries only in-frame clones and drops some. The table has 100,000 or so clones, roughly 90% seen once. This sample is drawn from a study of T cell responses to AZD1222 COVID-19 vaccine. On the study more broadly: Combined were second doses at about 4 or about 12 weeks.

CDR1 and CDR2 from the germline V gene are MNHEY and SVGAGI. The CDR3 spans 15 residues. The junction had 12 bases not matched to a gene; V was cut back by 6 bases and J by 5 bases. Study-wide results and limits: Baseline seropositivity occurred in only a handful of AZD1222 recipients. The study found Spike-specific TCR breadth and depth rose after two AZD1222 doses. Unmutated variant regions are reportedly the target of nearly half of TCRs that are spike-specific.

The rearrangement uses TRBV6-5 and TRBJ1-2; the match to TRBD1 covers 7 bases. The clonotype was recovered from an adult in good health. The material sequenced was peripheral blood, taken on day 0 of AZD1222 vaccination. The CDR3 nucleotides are TGTGCCAGCAGCCGTCGGCTGACAGGGTCATATGGCTACACCTTC. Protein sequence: CASSRRLTGSYGYTF.